This entry features one T cell receptor (beta chain) sequence. The CDR3 is 15 residues long. The germline V gene has CDR1 SGDLS and CDR2 YYNGEE. V was clipped by 3 bases and J by 4 bases, with 16 bases between them. The authors ran the assay at deep level. Using immunoSEQ multiplex PCR, the repertoire was profiled, and TCRdb retains in-frame clones only, with some absent. The sample carries approximately 1.9 million clones, approximately 92% recorded once. This sample stems from a study of shared clonotypes between healthy human individuals. Positive CCR7 selection of CD45RO-negative cells yielded the naive CD8 cells, and terminally differentiated effector memory CD45RA+ cells were excluded.

The chain joins TRBV9 to TRBJ1-2, with D unclear. The sample consisted of naive CD8+ T cells from PBMCs. The sequence came from a young man in good health. Some clones in this sample may be carry-over from other donors' samples. The CDR3 DNA reads as TGTGCCAGCAGCGCCGAGGGTTCCGGTGGCTATGGCTACACCTTC. Its translation is CASSAEGSGGYGYTF.